This entry features one T cell receptor beta chain sequence. Its antigen remains unidentified. J gave up 4 bases and V 1 base, and 5 bases lay outside the gene matches. The CDR3 runs to 16 residues. Germline CDR1 LNHDA, CDR2 SQIVND (reference sequence). The data were obtained in a study of cytomegalovirus exposure and HLA in healthy donors. Study-level results: Accurate prediction of HLA-A and HLA-B alleles (for most subjects) was reportedly achieved from TCR beta sequences. Reportedly, diagnosis of cytomegalovirus status by the classifier showed high specificity and sensitivity.

Donors likely had unrecorded immune exposures despite being nominally healthy when sampled. Vbeta (60) and Jbeta (13) primers were used in the PCR. This table comes from immunoSEQ multiplex PCR, and its TCRdb copy is limited to in-frame clones, with some not included. This table has more than 90,000 clones, approximately 81% appearing once. The chain has TRBV19 and TRBJ2-2; 8 nucleotides agree with TRBD2. This receptor was obtained from a woman in her 70s in good health and CMV-seropositive. Sequenced input: PBMCs. The CDR3 protein is CASSIGKREITGELFF. CDR3 nucleotides: TGTGCCAGTAGTATAGGCAAGCGGGAGATCACCGGGGAGCTGTTTTTT.